This entry describes one TCR beta chain. Its antigen remains unknown. The sequenced fragment ends 3 residues before the CDR3 boundary, so the rest is inferred from the germline J gene. This sample was taken from a study of T cells in women clearing cervical HPV infection. General study results and limits: It is unknown whether associations predate infection; no effector/memory or HPV-specific sorting. T-cell numbers per sample were unknown and may explain richness differences. Controls had more TRBV6-7 (approximately 0.16%) than cases (0.11%).

Profiling relied on immunoSEQ multiplex PCR, and the TCRdb table lists in-frame clones only, not all of them. The sample is made up of around 31,000 clones, and the top ten hold approximately 16% of it. The V and J ends lost 3 bases and 6 bases respectively, with 13 bases between them. In germline, CDR1 is DFQATT, CDR2 SNEGSKA (reference sequence). This CDR3 has 13 amino acids. The sequenced sample was blood buffy coat. The J gene is TRBJ2-3, the V gene TRBV20-1; the D gene is possibly TRBD1 (6 bases). This receptor was obtained from a woman aged 18 to 75 with a cervical HPV16 infection that either progressed to CIN3+ or cleared (not recorded which). CDR3 region: CSASGGASDTQYF. Incomplete CDR3 DNA: TGCAGTGCTAGTGGGGGCGCTTCCGATACG.